Below, 30 T cell receptor beta chains from the same sample are listed, as sequenced in a study of cytomegalovirus exposure and HLA in healthy donors. The PCR had 60 Vbeta and 13 Jbeta primers. Clones were sequenced by immunoSEQ multiplex PCR, and TCRdb holds only the in-frame ones, with some missing. The sample yields 150,000 to 200,000 clones, around 80% seen once. Sequencing was carried out using PBMCs. The receptors here all came from a male donor in good health and CMV-seropositive.

The V gene is TRBV10-3, the J gene TRBJ2-1; TRBD2 matches at 8 bases. Looked up from germline, CDR1 is ENHRY and CDR2 is SYGVKD. This CDR3 is built from 15 residues. V dropped 3 bases and J dropped 5; count of bases not matched to a gene: 6. CDR3 residues: CAISDGREVHNEQFF. The CDR3 DNA sequence: TGTGCCATCAGTGACGGGCGGGAGGTCCACAATGAGCAGTTCTTC.

The chain combines TRBV2 with TRBJ1-1; D perhaps matches TRBD1 (6 bases). Germline CDR1 is SNHLY and CDR2 is FYNNEI. The CDR3 sequence is 13 residues long. Trimming cost V 6 bases and J 4 bases, with 12 bases left between them. The CDR3: CASSSSGATEAFF. In nucleotides, the CDR3 is TGTGCCAGCAGCTCATCAGGGGCCACTGAAGCTTTCTTT.

The chain uses TRBV5-1 and TRBJ2-7; 7 bases map to TRBD1. Losses at the gene ends were 4 bases for V and 5 bases for J; bases not matched to a gene: 3. Germline assignment: CDR1 SGHRS and CDR2 YFSETQ. This CDR3 is built from 12 residues. For the CDR3, the DNA is TGCGCCAGCAGCCGGACAGGACACGAGCAGTACTTC. This encodes CASSRTGHEQYF.

The genes are TRBV27 and TRBJ2-3, with TRBD1 matching 10 bases. The CDR3 consists of 19 residues. Germline V gene lookup returns CDR1 MNHEY and CDR2 SMNVEV (reference sequence). V shed 7 bases, J shed 0 bases, and the junction held 16 bases outside the gene matches. CDR3 coding DNA: TGTGCCAGCACCGGCCGGGACAGGGGTCCGTTAGAAAGCACAGATACGCAGTATTTT. Its translation: CASTGRDRGPLESTDTQYF.

The chain carries TRBV5-7 and TRBJ2-7; D unresolved. TRBV5-7 is annotated as an ORF whose role is uncertain. V was shortened by 4 bases and J by 0 bases, with 17 bases between the two germline ends. This CDR3 contains 16 residues. In DNA, the CDR3 is TGTGCCAGCAGCCCGAGACTCCCCCGGAGCTCCTACGAGCAGTACTTC. It codes for CASSPRLPRSSYEQYF.

The rearrangement joins TRBV21-1 to TRBJ1-1; TRBD1, as called in the table, went unchecked against the DNA. TRBV21-1 is flagged as a pseudogene. The CDR3 is 15 amino acids. This CDR3 is CASSKFSGGSTEAFF. The CDR3 DNA reads as TGTGCCAGCAGCAAATTCTCAGGGGGTAGCACTGAAGCTTTCTTT.

The chain links TRBV10-3 to TRBJ2-1; TRBD2 matches 11 bases. Germline values: CDR1 ENHRY, CDR2 SYGVKD. The CDR3 has 14 residues. The ends lost 5 bases at V and 8 bases at J; junction bases unmatched: 5. The CDR3 sequence: CAISPGTSGHEQFF. In nucleotides, the CDR3 is TGTGCCATCAGTCCCGGGACTAGCGGACATGAGCAGTTCTTC.

The genes are TRBV19 and TRBJ1-5, with 7 bases matching TRBD1. Germline assignment: CDR1 LNHDA and CDR2 SQIVND (reference sequence). The CDR3 loop spans 14 amino acids. The V gene end was trimmed by 7 bases and the J gene end by 6 bases; junction bases not matched to a gene: 9. CDR3 sequence: CASTSDRAPQPQHF. In DNA, the CDR3 is TGTGCCAGTACCTCCGACAGGGCTCCTCAGCCCCAGCATTTT.

The gene calls are TRBV19 and TRBJ2-1; D unclear. This CDR3 comprises 14 residues. Trimming cost V 6 bases and J 7 bases, with 16 bases left between them. From germline, CDR1 is LNHDA and CDR2 SQIVND (reference sequence). The CDR3 DNA is TGTGCCAGTAGGAGCCTTACGAGGCGGAATGAGCAGTTCTTC. Translated: CASRSLTRRNEQFF.

V is TRBV19 and J is TRBJ1-2; TRBD1 matches at 8 bases. Germline lookup yields CDR1 LNHDA and CDR2 SQIVND (reference sequence). CDR3 length: 18 amino acids. The V segment lost 1 base and the J segment 2 bases; nucleotides outside the gene matches: 12. DNA of the CDR3: TGTGCCAGTAGTATAGGTTTCCCAGGGGGCCTGAAGAACTATGGCTACACCTTC. Translating gives CASSIGFPGGLKNYGYTF.

This chain joins TRBV6-6 and TRBJ1-1; D remains ambiguous. This CDR3 has 14 residues. V lost 8 bases and J lost 4, with 17 bases in between. Germline V gives CDR1 MNHNY, CDR2 SVGAGI (reference sequence). The CDR3 loop reads CASRGSLLGTEAFF. As DNA, the CDR3 is TGTGCCAGCCGGGGTTCGCTGTTGGGCACTGAAGCTTTCTTT.

The chain has TRBV7-3 and TRBJ2-1, with 7 positions matching TRBD2. The CDR3 sequence is 15 residues long. Germline-derived CDR1 and CDR2 are SGHTA and FQGTGA. J was trimmed by 4 bases and V by 1 base; bases with no gene match: 4. DNA of the CDR3: TGTGCCAGCAGCTTAAGGCTAGCGGCGTACAATGAGCAGTTCTTC. This sequence encodes CASSLRLAAYNEQFF.

The CDR3 DNA is TGTGCCAGCAGCTTAGACGGGACACCAACCTACGAGCAGTACTTC. Amino acid sequence: CASSLDGTPTYEQYF. This chain uses TRBV11-2 with TRBJ2-7, with D maybe TRBD1 (6 bases). The CDR3 is 15 amino acids. The V end was cut by 0 bases, the J end by 2 bases, with 11 bases between. Germline CDR1 reads SGHAT; CDR2 reads FQNNGV.

The chain links TRBV5-1 to TRBJ2-7; a possible D gene is TRBD1 (5 bases). Germline loops: CDR1 SGHRS, CDR2 YFSETQ. V lost 0 bases, J lost 5 bases, and 9 bases lay in between. The CDR3 spans 13 residues. CDR3 amino acids: CASSLGWGDEQYF. The CDR3, as DNA: TGCGCCAGCAGCTTGGGTTGGGGCGACGAGCAGTACTTC.

The chain recombines TRBV6-6 with TRBJ1-5; possibly TRBD1 for D (6 bases). Trimming pared 4 bases from V and 7 bases from J, leaving 17 bases between. The CDR3 runs 15 residues. In germline, CDR1 is MNHNY, CDR2 SVGAGI (reference sequence). This CDR3 reads CASSFRRGIGQPQHF. The DNA for the CDR3 is TGTGCCAGCAGTTTTCGCAGGGGCATAGGACAGCCCCAGCATTTT.

V is TRBV28 and J is TRBJ1-2, with 10 positions matching TRBD1. The germline V gene encodes CDR1 MDHEN and CDR2 SYDVKM. This CDR3 has 16 residues. J gave up 3 bases and V 3 bases, and 7 bases lay outside the gene matches. CDR3 bases: TGTGCCAGCAGTTTCCGACAGACAGGGGGCGACTATGGCTACACCTTC. Amino acid sequence: CASSFRQTGGDYGYTF.

J is TRBJ1-1 and V is TRBV5-1, with D perhaps TRBD1 (5 bases). The V gene's germline CDR1 is SGHRS and CDR2 YFSETQ. Trimming took 4 bases from V and 1 from J, leaving 17 bases between them. This CDR3 has 16 residues. The CDR3, as DNA: TGCGCCAGCAGCCCGGGCGCGGGGGGAACGAACACTGAAGCTTTCTTT. This codes for CASSPGAGGTNTEAFF.

The gene calls are TRBV25-1 and TRBJ2-5; 10 nucleotides align to TRBD1. Germline-derived CDR1 and CDR2 are MGHDK and SYGVNS. This CDR3 comprises 18 residues. J gave up 0 bases and V 3 bases, and 10 bases lay outside the gene matches. The CDR3 sequence: CASSDFRGQGVYQETQYF. The DNA of the CDR3 is TGTGCCAGCAGTGATTTTCGAGGACAGGGGGTGTACCAAGAGACCCAGTACTTC. Based on the CDR3 plus reference TRBV25-1 and TRBJ2-5, the full variable domain is EADIYQTPRYLVIGTGKKITLECSQTMGHDKMYWYQQDPGMELHLIHYSYGVNSTEKGDLSSESTVSRIRTEHFPLTLESARPSHTSQYLCASSDFRGQGVYQETQYFGPGTRLLVL.

The chain joins TRBV6-6 to TRBJ1-1; no clear D. With 10 bases removed from V and 0 bases from J, the gap between germline ends came to 6 bases. The germline V gene encodes CDR1 MNHNY and CDR2 SVGAGI (reference sequence). The length of the CDR3 is 11 residues. As DNA, the CDR3 is TGTGCCACCCTCCTGAACACTGAAGCTTTCTTT. This gives the protein CATLLNTEAFF.

This chain joins TRBV5-1 and TRBJ2-1, with TRBD2 identical over 12 bases. CDR3 size: 16 residues. Germline loops: CDR1 SGHRS, CDR2 YFSETQ. With V trimmed by 3 bases and J by 6 bases, 7 bases remained unmatched. CDR3 region: CASSSASGRALNEQFF. CDR3 nucleotide sequence: TGCGCCAGCAGCTCAGCTAGCGGGAGGGCCCTCAATGAGCAGTTCTTC.

The rearrangement uses TRBV19 and TRBJ2-7, with a tentative D call TRBD1 (5 bases). The germline V gene has CDR1 LNHDA and CDR2 SQIVND (reference sequence). V was shortened by 5 bases and J by 0 bases, with 14 bases between the two germline ends. The CDR3 has 15 residues. The DNA of the CDR3 is TGTGCCAGTAGTGGAATAGACAGCCACTCCTACGAGCAGTACTTC. It yields the protein CASSGIDSHSYEQYF.

The CDR3 sequence is CSVEGVAGGSTDTQYF. DNA for the CDR3: TGCAGCGTTGAGGGGGTAGCGGGAGGGAGCACAGATACGCAGTATTTT. V usage is TRBV29-1 and J usage is TRBJ2-3; 11 bases fit TRBD2. CDR3 length: 16 residues. Losses at the gene ends were 3 bases for V and 0 bases for J; bases not matched to a gene: 5. Germline assignment: CDR1 SQVTM and CDR2 ANQGSEA.

In this sample, this clone turned up once. V and J are TRBV6-6 and TRBJ2-7; TRBD2 matches at 7 bases. This CDR3 has 15 residues. V shed 6 bases, J shed 0 bases, and the junction held 8 bases outside the gene matches. Germline CDR1 MNHNY, CDR2 SVGAGI (reference sequence). CDR3 DNA sequence: TGTGCCAGCAGCCCAGGGACTACCCTCTCCTACGAGCAGTACTTC. Translation gives CASSPGTTLSYEQYF.

The genes are TRBV7-9 and TRBJ1-4; 9 bases are shared with TRBD1. The V segment lost 4 bases and the J segment 5 bases; nucleotides outside the gene matches: 5. The V gene's germline CDR1 is SEHNR and CDR2 FQNEAQ (reference sequence). The CDR3 is 15 amino acids. The CDR3 DNA follows: TGTGCCAGCAGCTCTACAGGGGGCGCGAATGAAAAACTGTTTTTT. Its translation: CASSSTGGANEKLFF. Variable domain in full (rest from reference TRBV7-9 and TRBJ1-4): DTGVSQNPRHKITKRGQNVTFRCDPISEHNRLYWYRQTLGQGPEFLTYFQNEAQLEKSRLLSDRFSAERPKGSFSTLEIQRTEQGDSAMYLCASSSTGGANEKLFFGSGTQLSVL.

The chain is built from TRBV7-9 and TRBJ2-3; 8 nucleotides match TRBD1. The ends lost 3 bases at V and 5 bases at J; junction bases unmatched: 13. The germline V gene has CDR1 SEHNR and CDR2 FQNEAQ (reference sequence). This CDR3 region has 17 residues. The CDR3 reads CASSFRDRKQILDTQYF. CDR3 DNA: TGTGCCAGCAGCTTCCGGGACAGGAAGCAAATCCTAGATACGCAGTATTTT. Supplemented by reference TRBV7-9 and TRBJ2-3, the full variable domain reads DTGVSQNPRHKITKRGQNVTFRCDPISEHNRLYWYRQTLGQGPEFLTYFQNEAQLEKSRLLSDRFSAERPKGSFSTLEIQRTEQGDSAMYLCASSFRDRKQILDTQYFGPGTRLTVL.

The V call is TRBV19, the J call TRBJ1-3; D gene unclear. Germline assignment: CDR1 LNHDA and CDR2 SQIVND (reference sequence). The V and J ends lost 5 bases and 0 bases respectively, with 11 bases between them. This CDR3 spans 15 amino acids. This CDR3 is CASSLLHNSGNTIYF. CDR3 DNA: TGTGCCAGTAGTCTTCTCCACAACTCTGGAAACACCATATATTTT.

The rearrangement joins TRBV5-1 to TRBJ2-3, with D possibly TRBD2 on 5 matching bases. The CDR3 is 12 amino acids. V lost 4 bases and J lost 6, with 9 bases in between. The V gene's germline CDR1 is SGHRS and CDR2 YFSETQ. The CDR3 DNA sequence: TGCGCCAGCAGCCCTCGAGGGGATACGCAGTATTTT. This gives the protein CASSPRGDTQYF. The full variable domain, its missing parts supplied by reference TRBV5-1 and TRBJ2-3, is KAGVTQTPRYLIKTRGQQVTLSCSPISGHRSVSWYQQTPGQGLQFLFEYFSETQRNKGNFPGRFSGRQFSNSRSEMNVSTLELGDSALYLCASSPRGDTQYFGPGTRLTVL.

The chain joins TRBV7-9 to TRBJ2-2, with 10 bases identical to TRBD2. The CDR3 extends over 16 amino acids. Trimming at V came to 5 bases and at J to 0 bases, leaving 3 bases not matched to a gene. Germline V lookup: CDR1 SEHNR, CDR2 FQNEAQ (reference sequence). The CDR3 DNA reads as TGTGCCAGCAGCCACCTAGCGGGAGCGAACACCGGGGAGCTGTTTTTT. Residues: CASSHLAGANTGELFF.

The rearrangement links TRBV19 to TRBJ1-5; D is ambiguous. This CDR3 has 13 residues. The V end was cut by 7 bases, the J end by 1 base, with 8 bases between. Germline V gene sequence: CDR1 LNHDA, CDR2 SQIVND (reference sequence). The CDR3 protein is CASTGRSNQPQHF. The CDR3 DNA sequence: TGTGCCAGTACCGGGAGGAGCAATCAGCCCCAGCATTTT.

This chain links TRBV7-9 with TRBJ1-1, with D uncertain. Germline CDR1 is SEHNR and CDR2 is FQNEAQ (reference sequence). The CDR3 length is 14 residues. The V gene lost 5 bases and the J gene lost 13 bases, with 23 bases spanning the gap. This CDR3 reads CASSPGLSEQGGFF. DNA of the CDR3: TGTGCCAGCAGCCCCGGACTATCCGAACAAGGTGGTTTCTTT.